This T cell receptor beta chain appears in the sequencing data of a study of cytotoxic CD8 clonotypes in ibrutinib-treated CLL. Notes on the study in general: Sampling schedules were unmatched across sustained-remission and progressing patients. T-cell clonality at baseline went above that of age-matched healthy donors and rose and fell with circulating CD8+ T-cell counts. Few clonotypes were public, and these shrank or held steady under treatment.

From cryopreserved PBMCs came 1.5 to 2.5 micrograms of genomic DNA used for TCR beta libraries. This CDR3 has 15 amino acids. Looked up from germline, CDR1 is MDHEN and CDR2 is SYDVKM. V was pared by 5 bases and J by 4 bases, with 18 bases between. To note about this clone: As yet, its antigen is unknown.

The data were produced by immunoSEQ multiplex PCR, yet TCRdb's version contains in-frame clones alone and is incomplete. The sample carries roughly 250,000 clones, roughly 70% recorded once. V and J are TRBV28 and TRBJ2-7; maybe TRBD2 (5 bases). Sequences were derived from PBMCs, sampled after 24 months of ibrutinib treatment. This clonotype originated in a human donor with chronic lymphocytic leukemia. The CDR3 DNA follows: TGTGCCAGCAGTGTAGGTGCGAGCGGATGGTACGAGCAGTACTTC. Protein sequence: CASSVGASGWYEQYF.